This TCR beta chain comes out of a study of blood T cell repertoires in COVID-19. Study summary: Collection of acute and convalescent COVID-19 samples took place in the United States, Italy and Spain. PBMCs, B-cell-depleted T cells, or T cells were the source of the cDNA or gDNA that made up the material.

The CDR3 loop spans 12 amino acids. Trimming took off 7 bases at V and 3 bases at J, with 7 bases between the two ends. Germline CDR1 is SNHLY and CDR2 is FYNNEI. In the original analysis: Amplification from reference gene primers served as the basis for estimated nucleated cell counts. Profiled with immunoSEQ multiplex PCR; TCRdb holds only in-frame clones, not every one. The V and J calls and the clone size are those of that table, but D and trimming were determined from the DNA. The data hold roughly 77,000 clones, with about 90% observed a single time. The chain carries TRBV2 and TRBJ1-5; weak D call: TRBD1 (5 bases). This TCR was sampled from a man aged 50 to 59 with active COVID-19. The sample was peripheral blood. DNA for the CDR3: TGTGCCAGCAAGGGGTTCAATCAGCCCCAGCATTTT. Amino acids: CASKGFNQPQHF.